This entry lists 5 T cell receptor beta chains sequenced from one sample in a study of blood T cell repertoires in COVID-19. TCRdb's table, derived via immunoSEQ multiplex PCR, lists solely in-frame clones and lacks some. This repertoire shows about 160,000 clones, roughly nine tenths found once; its top ten account for about 4%. Sequencing used peripheral blood. Receptor source: a woman between 55 and 75 years old with active or convalescent COVID-19.

The rearrangement links TRBV28 to TRBJ1-5; 10 bases fit TRBD1. Germline values: CDR1 MDHEN, CDR2 SYDVKM. Trimming removed 4 bases from V and 5 bases from J; junction bases left unmatched: 14. This CDR3 region has 18 residues. CDR3: CASSSSPGLGTGDQPQHF. For the CDR3, the DNA is TGTGCCAGCAGTTCATCCCCGGGTCTTGGGACAGGGGATCAGCCCCAGCATTTT.

The genes are TRBV7-2 and TRBJ2-3; D is ambiguous. Germline loops: CDR1 SGHTA, CDR2 FQGNSA. The CDR3 runs 12 residues. The V gene lost 5 bases and the J gene lost 4 bases, with 7 bases spanning the gap. The CDR3 spells CASSPPSDTQYF. The DNA of the CDR3 is TGTGCCAGCAGCCCCCCGTCAGATACGCAGTATTTT.

The rearrangement links TRBV6-2 or TRBV6-3 to TRBJ1-2; 8 nucleotides align to TRBD1. The trim removed 5 bases at V and 8 bases at J, leaving 13 bases unmatched. Germline lookup yields CDR1 MNHEY and CDR2 SVGEGT. The CDR3 is made up of 15 amino acids. The CDR3 coding sequence is TGTGCCAGCAGTCCCCCGCAGGACAGGGTGCGGGGCTACACCTTC. Translating it yields CASSPPQDRVRGYTF.

This chain links TRBV6-5 with TRBJ1-2, with 8 bases matching TRBD1. The junction had 6 bases not matched to a gene; V was cut back by 7 bases and J by 8 bases. Germline V CDR1 and CDR2: MNHEY, SVGAGI. The CDR3 extends over 12 amino acids. Here the CDR3 reads CASTRTGQGYTF. The CDR3 nucleotides are TGTGCCAGCACCCGGACAGGGCAAGGCTACACCTTC.

The chain employs TRBV15 and TRBJ2-7, with 8 bases aligning to TRBD1. The germline V gene encodes CDR1 LNHNV and CDR2 YYDKDF (reference sequence). With V trimmed by 6 bases and J by 1 base, 8 bases remained unmatched. The CDR3 is 15 residues long. The CDR3 sequence: CATREGRTGSYEQYF. For the CDR3, the DNA is TGTGCCACCAGAGAGGGCCGGACAGGGTCCTACGAGCAGTACTTC. Combining the CDR3 with reference TRBV15 and TRBJ2-7 gives the whole variable domain DAMVIQNPRYQVTQFGKPVTLSCSQTLNHNVMYWYQQKSSQAPKLLFHYYDKDFNNEADTPDNFQSRRPNTSFCFLDIRSPGLGDTAMYLCATREGRTGSYEQYFGPGTRLTVT.